Below are 18 T cell receptor beta chains sequenced from a single sample in a study of tumor-infiltrating lymphocytes in primary liver carcinoma. Unsorted whole blood served as the source of blood RNA, and germline DNA was extracted as well. Total RNA amounting to approximately 460 ng was the source from which TCR beta cDNA was made with a constant-region primer. Construction of TCR beta libraries relied on three successive nested multiplex PCR rounds employing slightly modified ARM-PCR. Researchers ran the first two PCR rounds for around 10 cycles each with TRBV1-TRBV30 forward primers and a C-beta reverse primer. TCRdb analysed the multiplex PCR reads with MiXCR anew, one entry per CDR3 protein. The profile shows around 330,000 distinct CDR3 sequences, about three fifths of them singletons. The sample was peripheral blood. These receptors came from a woman aged 25 to 39 with primary liver carcinoma and hepatitis B virus infection.

This clonotype showed up many times. CDR3 coding DNA: TGTGCCAGCAGGATGGGGGGGTCTGGGGCCAACGTCCTGACTTTC. It codes for CASRMGGSGANVLTF. The chain recombines TRBV6-1 with TRBJ2-6, with 7 bases aligning to TRBD2. Germline V gene data show CDR1 as MNHNS and CDR2 as SASEGT. J was trimmed by 1 base and V by 6 bases; bases with no gene match: 3. The CDR3 is 15 residues long.

The V call is TRBV12-3 or TRBV12-4, the J call TRBJ2-3, with D perhaps matching TRBD2 (5 bases). Between the trimmed V and J ends, which lost 2 bases and 4 bases, there was a span of 7 bases. The CDR3 has 13 amino acids. The CDR3 spells CASSLRRADTQYF. In DNA, the CDR3 is TGTGCCAGCAGTTTAAGGCGGGCAGATACGCAGTATTTT.

This clonotype was counted a few times. The chain recombines TRBV10-2 with TRBJ1-5; TRBD1 is a possible D gene (5 bases). Trimming cost V 6 bases and J 4 bases, with 10 bases left between them. This CDR3 spans 13 amino acids. CDR1 is WSHSY, CDR2 SAAADI, per germline. The CDR3 DNA sequence: TGCGCCAGCAGGCACAGGCCTAATCAGCCCCAGCATTTT. Translating gives CASRHRPNQPQHF.

The chain has TRBV29-1 and TRBJ2-3; 9 nucleotides line up with TRBD2. The CDR3 length is 15 residues. Germline CDR1 reads SQVTM; CDR2 reads ANQGSEA. Trimming removed 2 bases from V and 4 bases from J; junction bases left unmatched: 7. The CDR3 loop reads CSVEPSGVHADTQYF. CDR3 in DNA: TGCAGCGTTGAACCTAGCGGGGTCCACGCAGATACGCAGTATTTT.

Many counts were recorded for this clonotype. This CDR3 is CASSPPSLRETQYF. Here the CDR3 DNA reads TGTGCCAGCAGCCCCCCCTCTCTCCGAGAGACCCAGTACTTC. The V gene is TRBV11-2, the J gene TRBJ2-5, with D unclear. The V gene's germline CDR1 is SGHAT and CDR2 FQNNGV. V was shortened by 5 bases and J by 4 bases, with 14 bases between the two germline ends. The CDR3 is 14 amino acids.

The J gene is TRBJ2-5, the V gene TRBV19; D might be TRBD2 (5 bases). This CDR3 has 14 amino acids. In germline, CDR1 is LNHDA, CDR2 SQIVND (reference sequence). V was trimmed by 7 bases and J by 2 bases, leaving 14 bases between them. The CDR3: CASTPHRDQETQYF. The CDR3 region has the DNA TGTGCCAGTACCCCACACCGGGATCAAGAGACCCAGTACTTC.

Notes on this clonotype: It may be a read error: a sequence one base away is much more abundant. J is TRBJ2-3 and V is TRBV6-1, with D tentatively TRBD2 (5 bases). CDR3 length: 14 amino acids. CDR1 is MNHNS, CDR2 SASEGT, per germline. The CDR3 loop reads CASKESSGTDTQCF. Here the CDR3 DNA reads TGTGCCAGCAAAGAGTCGAGCGGCACAGATACGCAGTGTTTT.

Notes on this clonotype: No conserved phenylalanine or tryptophan is present at the end of the CDR3, so a read error is the likely explanation. No DNA is shown, since the ends of the CDR3 on it are uncertain; the CDR3 is the one TCRdb lists. V and J are TRBV7-9 and TRBJ1-1. Germline-derived CDR1 and CDR2 are SEHNR and FQNEAQ (reference sequence). The CDR3 comprises 12 residues, both ends counted. CDR3: CARSLGETEALS.

As regards this clonotype: A read error may explain this, as a much larger clone is one base away. The rearrangement joins TRBV12-3 or TRBV12-4 to TRBJ2-2; tentative D call: TRBD2 (5 bases). There are 12 residues in the CDR3. The DNA of the CDR3 is TGTGCCAGCAGTTTTAGCGAAGTATTCCTGTTATTT. The encoded protein is CASSFSEVFLLF.

The chain combines TRBV6-1 with TRBJ1-5; no firm D call. The germline V gene has CDR1 MNHNS and CDR2 SASEGT. Trimming pared 8 bases from V and 11 bases from J, leaving 4 bases between. This CDR3 comprises 8 residues. The CDR3 DNA follows: TGTGCCAGCGAGGCCCAGCATTTT. Protein product: CASEAQHF.

V gene TRBV6-2 or TRBV6-3 combines with J gene TRBJ2-5, with 9 bases lining up with TRBD2. This CDR3 contains 18 residues. The V gene end was trimmed by 0 bases and the J gene end by 2 bases; junction bases not matched to a gene: 10. The germline gives CDR1 MNHEY, CDR2 SVGEGT. The chain's CDR3 is CASSYSPGLADLQETQYF. The CDR3, as DNA: TGTGCCAGCAGTTACTCCCCGGGACTAGCAGACCTACAAGAGACCCAGTACTTC.

Remarks on this clonotype: The junction and the germline gene differ at one end; a read error may be behind it. V usage is TRBV11-2 and J usage is TRBJ1-5, with D maybe TRBD1 (6 bases). Germline assignment: CDR1 SGHAT and CDR2 FQNNGV. The CDR3 length is 17 residues. The CDR3 sequence is CASSLVGVTGSNQSQHF. The CDR3 DNA sequence: TGTGCCAGCAGCTTAGTAGGGGTAACAGGGAGCAATCAGTCCCAGCATTTT.

This clonotype appeared a few times. The chain links TRBV12-3 or TRBV12-4 to TRBJ1-2; possible D gene TRBD1, 5 bases. CDR3 length: 15 residues. Trimming cost V 6 bases and J 3 bases, with 17 bases left between them. The CDR3 spells CASSARGRDYYGYTF. CDR3 sequence (DNA): TGTGCCAGCAGCGCCCGGGGCAGAGACTACTATGGCTACACCTTC.

This chain connects TRBV4-2 to TRBJ2-3; TRBD2 is a possible D gene (5 bases). CDR3 length: 17 amino acids. The V gene's germline CDR1 is LGHNA and CDR2 YNFKEQ. V lost 4 bases and J lost 5, with 22 bases in between. The CDR3 sequence: CASSLGYQRDVEDTQYF. The CDR3 coding sequence is TGTGCCAGCAGCCTAGGGTATCAACGGGATGTGGAAGATACGCAGTATTTT.

Of note for this clonotype: A read error may produce the germline difference seen at one junction end. This rearrangement joins TRBV11-1 to TRBJ2-5; D tentatively reads TRBD1 or TRBD2 (5 bases each). The CDR3 sequence is 18 residues long. Germline lookup yields CDR1 SGHAT and CDR2 FQDESV (reference sequence). CDR3 DNA: TGTGTCAGCAGCTTACCCAGGGCCCCACGGAAGAGGGATGAGACCCAGTACTTC. Translation: CVSSLPRAPRKRDETQYF.

With regard to this clonotype: One base away lies a much larger clone, so this may be a sequencing read error. The chain joins TRBV6-2 or TRBV6-3 to TRBJ2-7; 12 bases fit TRBD2. Germline V gene lookup returns CDR1 MNHEY and CDR2 SVGEGT. This CDR3 is 18 amino acids long. The CDR3 DNA reads as TGTACCAGCAGTTCCATACCCCAGACTAGCGGGAGTATCAAGGAGCAGTACTTC. Its protein product is CTSSSIPQTSGSIKEQYF.

For this clonotype: The germline gene is not matched at one end of the junction; a read error may be the cause. The chain joins TRBV11-3 to TRBJ1-1, with TRBD1 identical over 7 bases. The CDR3 is made up of 14 amino acids. CDR1 is SGHNT, CDR2 YENEEA, per germline. The CDR3 spells CASSFQGGLTETFF. CDR3 coding DNA: TGTGCCAGCAGCTTTCAGGGGGGGCTCACTGAAACTTTCTTT.

Turning to this clonotype: A junction end diverges from the germline sequence, so it may reflect a read error. The chain employs TRBV11-2 and TRBJ2-3; 9 bases agree with TRBD2. From germline, CDR1 is SGHAT and CDR2 FQNNGV. The CDR3 has 19 amino acids. CDR3 sequence (DNA): TGTGCCAGCAGCTTATTCGGGACTAGCACGAGGCCGCACACAGATATGCAGTATTTT. Protein product: CASSLFGTSTRPHTDMQYF.